This T cell receptor beta chain originates from a study of shared clonotypes between healthy human individuals. The V gene's germline CDR1 is SGHVS and CDR2 FQNEAQ. The CDR3 has 15 residues. With 5 bases removed from V and 5 bases from J, the gap between germline ends came to 18 bases. Study observations and caveats: Apart from blood, nothing was sampled; tissue repertoires likely differ.

All the donors were Caucasian adults who lived in Nashville, Tennessee. Details on this clone: Its target is not known.

It was at deep level that the assay was run. Assay used: immunoSEQ multiplex PCR; TCRdb lists only in-frame clones, some missing. The sample comprises some 530,000 clones, over 70% of which are singletons, and roughly 13% rests with the top ten. This TCR came from a woman in her thirties or forties in good health. Some clones in this sample may be carry-over from other donors' samples. The rearrangement joins TRBV7-8 to TRBJ2-5; D may correspond to TRBD1 or TRBD2 (6 bases each). The sample taken for sequencing was PBMCs. CDR3 nucleotide sequence: TGTGCCAGCAGCGCCGGCAACGTCGGGGGCGAGACCCAGTACTTC. Residues: CASSAGNVGGETQYF.